The entry below describes one T cell receptor beta chain. Its antigen is undetermined. This table comes from immunoSEQ multiplex PCR, and its TCRdb copy is limited to in-frame clones, with some not included. The table has approximately 70,000 clones, approximately 80% seen once; the top ten hold roughly 7.5%. Germline CDR1 and CDR2: SGDLS and YYNGEE. CDR3 size: 16 residues. The V gene lost 0 bases and the J gene lost 8 bases, with 20 bases spanning the gap. The data are from a study of radiation and T cells in renal cell carcinoma. Time point defined: blood 4 weeks post-SBRT, at nephrectomy. Treatment indicated: 15 Gy SBRT to primary tumor, nephrectomy 4 weeks later. Blood was sampled at baseline, 2 weeks and 4 weeks after SBRT. Study-wide findings and caveats: From baseline, blood top tumor clonotypes peaked at 2 weeks post-radiation.

The sequencing used blood, collected from a patient whose treatment included radiotherapy and nephrectomy. The sequence was collected from a man aged 55 to 70 with renal cell carcinoma. This chain connects TRBV9 to TRBJ1-2; possible D gene TRBD1, 5 bases. CDR3 protein: CASSVDNGMGRRGYTF. As DNA, the CDR3 is TGTGCCAGCAGCGTAGATAACGGGATGGGGCGGCGCGGCTACACCTTC.